The rows below give T cell receptor beta chains drawn from one sample of a study of T cell responses to AZD1222 COVID-19 vaccine. Only in-frame clones appear in the TCRdb table, and some are missing; sequencing was by immunoSEQ multiplex PCR. The sample has roughly 100,000 clones, approximately 88% seen once. The material sequenced was peripheral blood, taken on day 0 of AZD1222 vaccination. These TCRs come from an adult in good health. Both conserved end residues are part of each CDR3. D genes are given only for firm matches.

V gene	D gene	J gene	CDR3 protein	CDR3 DNA
TRBV28	TRBD1	TRBJ1-3	CASFRGVLNTIYF	TGTGCCAGTTTCAGGGGGGTGTTGAACACCATATATTTT
TRBV20-1	.	TRBJ2-7	CSASVPLSYEQYF	TGCAGTGCTAGTGTCCCGCTCTCCTACGAGCAGTACTTC
TRBV29-1	.	TRBJ1-1	CSVGGYTEAFF	TGCAGCGTTGGGGGGTACACTGAAGCTTTCTTT
TRBV6-1	.	TRBJ1-2	CASSEGGRVFGYTF	TGTGCCAGCAGTGAGGGGGGCAGGGTTTTTGGCTACACCTTC
TRBV7-9	TRBD2	TRBJ2-1	CASSSYVVAGVNEQFF	TGTGCCAGCAGTTCATACGTGGTAGCGGGAGTTAATGAGCAGTTCTTC
TRBV20-1	TRBD1	TRBJ1-1	CSASETGFGNTEAFF	TGCAGTGCTAGTGAGACAGGGTTCGGGAACACTGAAGCTTTCTTT
TRBV6-2/TRBV6-3	.	TRBJ1-1	CASSRRPFEGRAEAFF	TGTGCCAGCAGCCGTCGACCGTTCGAGGGGCGGGCTGAAGCTTTCTTT
TRBV10-3	.	TRBJ1-2	CAISEPGRARYGYTF	TGTGCCATCAGTGAGCCGGGGAGGGCCCGGTATGGCTACACCTTC
TRBV6-5	.	TRBJ2-3	CASSLQGLAPPGTQYF	TGTGCCAGCAGTTTACAGGGACTTGCCCCACCGGGTACGCAGTATTTT
TRBV25-1	.	TRBJ1-4	CASSVSATNEKLFF	TGTGCCAGCAGTGTGTCTGCAACTAATGAAAAACTGTTTTTT
TRBV6-2/TRBV6-3	.	TRBJ2-7	CASSYDRDAEQYF	TGTGCCAGCAGTTACGATAGGGACGCCGAGCAGTACTTC
TRBV24-1	.	TRBJ2-1	CATSDSGYAGNEQFF	TGTGCCACCAGTGATTCCGGGTATGCGGGTAATGAGCAGTTCTTC
TRBV9	.	TRBJ2-1	CASSVTAGNNNEQFF	TGTGCCAGCAGCGTCACCGCCGGGAATAACAATGAGCAGTTCTTC
TRBV3-1/TRBV3-2	TRBD1	TRBJ1-1	CASSQAQGATEAFF	TGTGCCAGCAGCCAAGCCCAGGGGGCCACTGAAGCTTTCTTT